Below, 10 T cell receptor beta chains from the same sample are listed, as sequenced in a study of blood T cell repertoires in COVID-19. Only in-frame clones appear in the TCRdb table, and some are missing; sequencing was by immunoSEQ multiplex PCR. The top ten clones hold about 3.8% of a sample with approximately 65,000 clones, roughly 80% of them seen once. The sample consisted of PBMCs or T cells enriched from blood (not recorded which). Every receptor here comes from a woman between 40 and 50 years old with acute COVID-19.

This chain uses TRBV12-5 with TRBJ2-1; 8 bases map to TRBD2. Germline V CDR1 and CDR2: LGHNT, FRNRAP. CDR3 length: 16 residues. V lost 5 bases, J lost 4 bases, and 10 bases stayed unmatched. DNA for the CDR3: TGTGCTAGTGGTCCCCGGCGGCTAGCGGGTTACAATGAGCAGTTCTTC. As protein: CASGPRRLAGYNEQFF.

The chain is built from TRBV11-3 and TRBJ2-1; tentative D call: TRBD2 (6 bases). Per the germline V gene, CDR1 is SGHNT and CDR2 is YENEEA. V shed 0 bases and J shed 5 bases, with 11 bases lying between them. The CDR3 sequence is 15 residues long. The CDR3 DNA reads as TGTGCCAGCAGCTTAGATTGGCGGGGAAACAATGAGCAGTTCTTC. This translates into CASSLDWRGNNEQFF.

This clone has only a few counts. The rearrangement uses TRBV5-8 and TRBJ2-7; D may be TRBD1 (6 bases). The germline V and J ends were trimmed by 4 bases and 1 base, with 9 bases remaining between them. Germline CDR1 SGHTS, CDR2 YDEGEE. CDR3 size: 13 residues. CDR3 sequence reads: CASSVQGSYEQYF. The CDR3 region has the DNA TGTGCCAGCAGCGTACAGGGATCCTACGAGCAGTACTTC.

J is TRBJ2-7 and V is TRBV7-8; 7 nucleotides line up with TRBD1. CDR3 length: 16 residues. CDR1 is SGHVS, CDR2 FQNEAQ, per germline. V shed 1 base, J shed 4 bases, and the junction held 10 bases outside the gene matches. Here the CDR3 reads CASSLVTGPGGYEQYF. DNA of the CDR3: TGTGCCAGCAGCTTAGTCACCGGGCCAGGGGGATACGAGCAGTACTTC.

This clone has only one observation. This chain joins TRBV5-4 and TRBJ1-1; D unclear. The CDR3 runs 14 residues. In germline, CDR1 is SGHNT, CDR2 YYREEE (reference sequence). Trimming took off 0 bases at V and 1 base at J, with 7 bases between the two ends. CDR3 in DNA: TGTGCCAGCAGCTTGGCTCGCGGGAACACTGAAGCTTTCTTT. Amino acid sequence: CASSLARGNTEAFF.

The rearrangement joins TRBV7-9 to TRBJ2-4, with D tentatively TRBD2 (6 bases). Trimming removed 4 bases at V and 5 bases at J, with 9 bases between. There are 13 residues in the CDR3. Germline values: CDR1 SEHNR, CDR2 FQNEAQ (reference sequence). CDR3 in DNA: TGTGCCAGCAGCTCGGGACTGCAAAACATTCAGTACTTC. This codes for CASSSGLQNIQYF.

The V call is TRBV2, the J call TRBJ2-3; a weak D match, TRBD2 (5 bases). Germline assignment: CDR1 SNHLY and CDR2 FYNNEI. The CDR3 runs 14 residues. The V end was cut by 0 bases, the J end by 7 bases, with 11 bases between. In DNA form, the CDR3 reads TGTGCCAGCAGTGAAGCGCGGGCCCCTAATACGCAGTATTTT. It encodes CASSEARAPNTQYF.

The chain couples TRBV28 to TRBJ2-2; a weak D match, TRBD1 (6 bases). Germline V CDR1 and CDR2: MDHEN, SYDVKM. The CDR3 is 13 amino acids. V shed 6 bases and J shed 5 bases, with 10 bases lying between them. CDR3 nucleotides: TGTGCCAGCAGACAACAGGGAACCGGGGAGCTGTTTTTT. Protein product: CASRQQGTGELFF.

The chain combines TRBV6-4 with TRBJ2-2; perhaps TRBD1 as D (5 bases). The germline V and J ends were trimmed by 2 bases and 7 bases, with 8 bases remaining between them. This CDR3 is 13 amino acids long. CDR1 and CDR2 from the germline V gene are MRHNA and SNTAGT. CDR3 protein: CASSDLQGGELFF. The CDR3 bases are TGTGCCAGCAGTGACCTCCAGGGCGGGGAGCTGTTTTTT.

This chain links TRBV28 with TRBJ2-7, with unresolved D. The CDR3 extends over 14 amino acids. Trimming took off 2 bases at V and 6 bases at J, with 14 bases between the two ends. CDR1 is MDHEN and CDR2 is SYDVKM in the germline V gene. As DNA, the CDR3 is TGTGCCAGCAGTTTAGCGGCCGGTAAAAGCGAGCAGTACGTC. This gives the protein CASSLAAGKSEQYV.